This entry describes one T cell receptor (beta chain). This specimen belongs to a study of neoadjuvant anti-PD-1 for oral cavity cancer. Study at large: Before surgery, most patients got three to four biweekly 3 mg/kg nivolumab doses.

Most tumor samples had approximately 4.6 ug input DNA in two replicates. TCRdb keeps only in-frame clones here, not all; method: immunoSEQ multiplex PCR. The sample contains under 8,500 clones, about 48% of which appear only once. The CDR3 runs 17 residues. Trimming at V came to 5 bases and at J to 3 bases, leaving 11 bases not matched to a gene. Germline V CDR1 and CDR2: WNHNN, SYGVQD (reference sequence). This specimen consisted of tumor tissue, obtained before nivolumab (anti-PD-1) treatment. The chain joins TRBV10-1 to TRBJ2-1; 9 bases align to TRBD1. The receptor was derived from a person aged 40-85 years with oral cavity squamous cell carcinoma. DNA for the CDR3: TGCGCCAGCAGTAAGGGGATACAGGGGGCTGTCTACAATGAGCAGTTCTTC. Its translation is CASSKGIQGAVYNEQFF.